This TCR beta chain was found in a study of cytomegalovirus exposure and HLA in healthy donors. There were likely unrecorded immune exposures, though donors were nominally healthy when sampled. Study outcomes and limitations: Usually a TCR sequence was rare, but some public TCRs were found in many donors. In an earlier analysis, most TCR beta V segments were productive about 90% or about 30% of the time.

Concerning this clone: No antigen is known for it.

Primers: 60 Vbeta forward and 13 Jbeta reverse. Assay: immunoSEQ multiplex PCR; the TCRdb copy retains only in-frame clones and omits some. Here the sample spans 150,000 to 200,000 clones, roughly 80% being singletons. Germline CDR1 is SNHLY and CDR2 is FYNNEI. The CDR3 length is 15 residues. Between the trimmed V and J ends, which lost 5 bases and 6 bases, there was a span of 16 bases. The chain carries TRBV2 and TRBJ2-2, with D perhaps matching TRBD1 (6 bases). The TCR comes from a man between 18 and 29 years old in good health and CMV-seronegative. Material: PBMCs. In DNA form, the CDR3 reads TGTGCCAGCAGTTTTACAGGGTACGGCGCCGGGGAGCTGTTTTTT. Translated, it gives CASSFTGYGAGELFF.